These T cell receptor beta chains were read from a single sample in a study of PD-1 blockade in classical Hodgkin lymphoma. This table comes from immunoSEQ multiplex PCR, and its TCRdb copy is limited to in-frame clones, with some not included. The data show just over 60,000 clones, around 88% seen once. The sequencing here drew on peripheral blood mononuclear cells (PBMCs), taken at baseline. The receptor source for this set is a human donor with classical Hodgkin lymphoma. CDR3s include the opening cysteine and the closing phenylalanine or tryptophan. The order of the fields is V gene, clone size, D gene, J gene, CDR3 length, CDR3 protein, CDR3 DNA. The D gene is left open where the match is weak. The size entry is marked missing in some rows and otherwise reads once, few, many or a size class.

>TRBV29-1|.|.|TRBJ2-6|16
CSVEDLGGSGANVLTF
TGCAGCGTTGAAGATCTGGGGGGCTCTGGGGCCAACGTCCTGACTTTC
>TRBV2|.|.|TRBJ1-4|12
CASSENREKLFF
TGTGCCAGCAGTGAAAACAGGGAAAAACTGTTTTTT
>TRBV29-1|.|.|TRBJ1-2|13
CSVEGGQRYGYTF
TGCAGCGTTGAAGGCGGACAGCGGTATGGCTACACCTTC
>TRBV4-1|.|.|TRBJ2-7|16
CASSQDGGRVSYEQYF
TGCGCCAGCAGCCAAGACGGGGGCAGGGTTTCCTACGAGCAGTACTTC
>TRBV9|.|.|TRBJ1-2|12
CASTRVIGGYTF
TGTGCCAGCACCCGGGTCATAGGGGGCTACACCTTC
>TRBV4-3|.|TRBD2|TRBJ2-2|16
CASSHETSGGTGELFF
TGCGCCAGCAGCCACGAGACTAGCGGGGGCACCGGGGAGCTGTTTTTT
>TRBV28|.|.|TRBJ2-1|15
CASTQGQSPRNEQFF
TGTGCCAGCACCCAAGGACAGAGCCCCCGCAATGAGCAGTTCTTC
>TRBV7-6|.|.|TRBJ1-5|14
CASSTGEGYQPQHF
TGTGCCAGCAGCACCGGGGAGGGGTATCAGCCCCAGCATTTT
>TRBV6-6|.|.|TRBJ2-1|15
CASSSTGYFNNEQFF
TGTGCCAGCAGTTCCACCGGATACTTTAACAATGAGCAGTTCTTC
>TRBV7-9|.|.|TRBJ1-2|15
CASSPWGQLNYGYTF
TGTGCCAGCAGCCCATGGGGACAACTAAACTATGGCTACACCTTC
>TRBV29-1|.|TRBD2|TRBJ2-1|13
CSVALAGAFSQFF
TGCAGCGTAGCACTAGCGGGGGCATTCTCGCAGTTCTTC
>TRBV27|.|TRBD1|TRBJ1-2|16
CASSLFSNRGWYGYTF
TGTGCCAGCAGTTTATTTTCGAACAGGGGATGGTATGGCTACACCTTC
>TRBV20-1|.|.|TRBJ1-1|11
CSASYFEEAFF
TGCAGTGCTAGTTATTTCGAGGAAGCTTTCTTT
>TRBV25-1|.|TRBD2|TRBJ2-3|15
CASSESGGPTDTQYF
TGTGCCAGCAGTGAATCGGGGGGGCCTACAGATACGCAGTATTTT
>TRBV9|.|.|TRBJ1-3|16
CASSVGSSSSGNTIYF
TGTGCCAGCAGCGTGGGCAGCTCGAGCTCTGGAAACACCATATATTTT
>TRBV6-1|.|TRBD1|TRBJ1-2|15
CASSIEIQGEYGYTF
TGTGCCAGCAGTATCGAAATCCAGGGGGAATATGGCTACACCTTC
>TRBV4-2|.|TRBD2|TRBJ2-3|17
CASSPRLAGAPTDTQYF
TGTGCCAGCAGCCCCCGACTAGCGGGGGCCCCCACAGATACGCAGTATTTT
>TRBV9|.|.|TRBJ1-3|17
CASSSFLGDKRGNTIYF
TGTGCCAGCAGCTCTTTTTTGGGGGACAAGAGAGGAAACACCATATATTTT
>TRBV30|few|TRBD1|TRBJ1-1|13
CAWRRTGDTEAFF
TGTGCCTGGAGGCGAACAGGGGACACTGAAGCTTTCTTT
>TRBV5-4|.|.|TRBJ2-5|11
CASSLQETQYF
TGTGCCAGCAGCCTCCAAGAGACCCAGTACTTC
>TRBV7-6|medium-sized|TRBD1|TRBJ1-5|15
CASSNTGQNNQPQHF
TGTGCCAGCAGCAATACGGGACAGAACAATCAGCCCCAGCATTTT
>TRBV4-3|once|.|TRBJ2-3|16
CASSQRTGKGTDTQYF
TGCGCCAGCAGCCAACGCACGGGGAAAGGCACAGATACGCAGTATTTT
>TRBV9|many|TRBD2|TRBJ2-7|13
CASSVAGGTEQYF
TGTGCCAGCAGCGTAGCGGGGGGGACCGAGCAGTACTTC
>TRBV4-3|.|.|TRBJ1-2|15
CASSQDLGANYGYTF
TGCGCCAGCAGCCAAGACTTGGGGGCTAACTATGGCTACACCTTC
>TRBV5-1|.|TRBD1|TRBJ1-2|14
CASRGTGTVNGYTF
TGCGCCAGCAGGGGCACCGGGACAGTGAATGGCTACACCTTC
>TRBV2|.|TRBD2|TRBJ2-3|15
CASSLYGGVTDTQYF
TGTGCCAGCTCCTTATACGGGGGGGTCACAGATACGCAGTATTTT
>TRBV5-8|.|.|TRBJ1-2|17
CASSLFRGQVTLWGYTF
TGTGCCAGCAGCCTATTCCGGGGGCAGGTCACTCTATGGGGCTACACCTTC
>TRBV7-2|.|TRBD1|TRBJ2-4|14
CASSPGTGDNIQYF
TGTGCCAGCAGCCCGGGGACAGGGGACAACATTCAGTACTTC
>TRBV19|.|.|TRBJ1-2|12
CASSTGGGGYTF
TGTGCCAGTTCGACCGGGGGTGGCGGCTACACCTTC
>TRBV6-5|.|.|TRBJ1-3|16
CASSYSGGHSGNTIYF
TGTGCCAGCAGTTACTCTGGGGGACACTCTGGAAACACCATATATTTT
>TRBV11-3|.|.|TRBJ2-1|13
CASSDRTRNEQFF
TGTGCCAGCAGCGACAGGACTCGGAATGAGCAGTTCTTC
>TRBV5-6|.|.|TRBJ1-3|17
CASSLEVGLGSGNTIYF
TGTGCCAGCAGCTTGGAGGTGGGCTTGGGCTCTGGAAACACCATATATTTT
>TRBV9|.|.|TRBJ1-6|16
CASSARDSIGNSPLHF
TGTGCCAGCAGCGCTCGCGACAGCATTGGAAATTCACCCCTCCACTTT
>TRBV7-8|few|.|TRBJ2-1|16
CASSLVGSSTLSEQFF
TGTGCCAGCAGCTTAGTCGGGTCCTCCACCTTGAGTGAGCAGTTCTTC
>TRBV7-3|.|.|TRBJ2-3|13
CASSSEGSDTQYF
TGTGCCAGCAGCTCGGAGGGGTCAGATACGCAGTATTTT
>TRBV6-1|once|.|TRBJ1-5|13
CASGGEARQPQHF
TGTGCCAGCGGGGGGGAAGCAAGGCAGCCCCAGCATTTT
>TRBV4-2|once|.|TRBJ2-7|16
CASSQDGTGGAYEQYF
TGTGCCAGCAGCCAAGATGGAACGGGGGGCGCCTACGAGCAGTACTTC
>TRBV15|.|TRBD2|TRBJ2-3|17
CATSSLAGAFDTDTQYF
TGTGCCACCAGCTCACTAGCGGGGGCCTTCGACACAGATACGCAGTATTTT
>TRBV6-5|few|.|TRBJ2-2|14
CASSYDSVTGELFF
TGTGCCAGCAGTTACGACAGTGTGACCGGGGAGCTGTTTTTT
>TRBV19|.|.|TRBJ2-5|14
CASSILGGQETQYF
TGTGCCAGTAGTATATTGGGGGGCCAAGAGACCCAGTACTTC
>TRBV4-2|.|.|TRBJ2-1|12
CASSQDYNEQFF
TGTGCCAGCAGCCAAGATTACAATGAGCAGTTCTTC
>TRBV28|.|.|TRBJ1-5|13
CASSLNGNQPQHF
TGTGCCAGCAGTTTAAACGGCAATCAGCCCCAGCATTTT
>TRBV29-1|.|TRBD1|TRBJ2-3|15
CSVDQRTGPTDTQYF
TGCAGCGTTGATCAAAGGACAGGGCCCACAGATACGCAGTATTTT
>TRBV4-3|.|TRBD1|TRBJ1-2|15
CASSRRDRENYGYTF
TGCGCCAGCAGCCGCCGGGACAGGGAAAACTATGGCTACACCTTC